This T cell receptor (beta chain) was identified during a study of T cells in Graves' hyperthyroidism and ophthalmopathy (dated by TCRdb to between 2018 and 2021). Context from the whole study: Peripheral blood samples were taken at the time of initial diagnosis, prior to any treatment. A discovery cohort of roughly 100 patients, 43 with Graves' ophthalmopathy and over 55 with stable Graves' hyperthyroidism, was used to find distinguishing TCR V-J signatures. The paper describes TCR Vbeta CDR3 sequencing of 120 to 150 peripheral blood samples, made up of around 41 ophthalmopathy patients, around 78 hyperthyroidism patients and 17 progressor patients. For training and testing, the approximately 97 patients in the discovery cohort were randomly divided in a 7:3 ratio. In about 6 Graves' hyperthyroidism patients, the study also compared T-cell repertoires from thyroid tissue with T-cell repertoires from blood. Following sampling, methimazole starting at 30 mg daily was given to hyperthyroidism patients, and high-dose intravenous methylprednisolone was given to ophthalmopathy patients. Whether ophthalmopathy could be predicted prospectively was tested in an independent validation cohort made up of some 20 hyperthyroidism patients plus 17 patients who later progressed to ophthalmopathy. General findings and caveats noted by the study authors: Most expanded thyroid clonotypes (frequency above 0.001) were also detected in blood, a finding suggesting that blood repertoires may reflect thyroid immune responses. During validation, the model predicted progression to ophthalmopathy a median of about 5.9 months ahead of onset, with almost 71% sensitivity and about 72% specificity. Sample size was not statistically predetermined, and investigators were not blinded to group allocation. Ophthalmopathy was separated from stable hyperthyroidism by a 13 V-J signature model, with approximately 90% sensitivity and approximately 81% specificity obtained in cross-validation and 80%/75% obtained in testing.

CDR1 is given as MDHEN and CDR2 as SYDVKM, both from the germline V gene. V is reduced by 11 bases and J by 0 bases, leaving a spacing of 14 bases between them. The CDR3 runs 14 residues from the cysteine to the phenylalanine. Of the read, only the CDR3 DNA is kept; its 42 bases are in frame from base 1. Ophthalmopathy patients had moderately to severely active disease, Clinical Activity Score of at least 3, NOSPECS grade of at least 4, and duration under 3 months. Any patient with an uncontrolled infection, another autoimmune disease, pregnancy or lactation was excluded. Diagnoses were based on clinical symptoms, serum thyroxine and TRAb, thyroid ultrasound and orbital computed tomography. Ficoll-Paque density gradient centrifugation was used to isolate PBMCs from 9.5 to 10 ml of fresh peripheral blood. Trizol reagent was used to extract total RNA, and RNA quality was then checked on an Agilent 2100 Bioanalyzer.

This clonotype was counted many times. The antigen it binds to is not known. No base quality information exists; no much larger clone differs at one position. The TCR beta CDR3 regions were amplified from RNA transcripts. The first round of RT-PCR for the TCR CDR3 was performed with the HTBI primer set and the Qiagen OneStep RT-PCR kit. Libraries were constructed in a second round of multiplex PCR, after which size selection and purification were performed. The libraries were sequenced on an Illumina HiSeq2000 using paired-end 100 bp reads. The paper's processing steps were these. SOAPnuke was used to process the raw data, with reads discarded if the reads contained adapters or uncalled bases, had a mean Phred below 15, or lacked an exact constant-primer or identifier match. High-quality paired reads were merged using COPE v1.2.5, and each unique nucleotide sequence was defined as a clonotype. Clonotypes were aligned to IMGT TRBV, TRBD and TRBJ reference segments using MiTCR v1.1. Only V-J combinations with frequency above 0.0001, covering 98% to 99.2% of repertoires, were analysed. The TCS score was defined as the ratio of F50 (clonal expansion) to E x V (chaos), calculated using BLOSUM62-based TCRdist between CDR3 peptides within each V-J. Welch's t-statistics and random forest reduced 450 to 600 V-J features to roughly 13, which were used in a naive Bayes classifier (R e1071). TCRdb reworked the public reads: Q25 trimming with fastp, MiXCR clone assembly, productive beta chains retained. When rows share a CDR3 protein, they turn into one entry using the most common DNA and genes. The V and J calls were determined by TCRdb, not by the authors. Counted in this sample were under 250,000 distinct CDR3 sequences; approximately 24% of them appeared once. The top ten hold approximately 32% of the sample.

The chain couples TRBV28 to TRBJ2-4; the D gene is perhaps TRBD2, on 5 matching bases. The origin of this receptor is a woman in her thirties or forties with Graves' ophthalmopathy. Sequencing was carried out using blood. The DNA sequence is TGTGCCGTCTCCCCCGGGATAGCCAAAAACATTCAGTACTTC. Its protein reads: CAVSPGIAKNIQYF.